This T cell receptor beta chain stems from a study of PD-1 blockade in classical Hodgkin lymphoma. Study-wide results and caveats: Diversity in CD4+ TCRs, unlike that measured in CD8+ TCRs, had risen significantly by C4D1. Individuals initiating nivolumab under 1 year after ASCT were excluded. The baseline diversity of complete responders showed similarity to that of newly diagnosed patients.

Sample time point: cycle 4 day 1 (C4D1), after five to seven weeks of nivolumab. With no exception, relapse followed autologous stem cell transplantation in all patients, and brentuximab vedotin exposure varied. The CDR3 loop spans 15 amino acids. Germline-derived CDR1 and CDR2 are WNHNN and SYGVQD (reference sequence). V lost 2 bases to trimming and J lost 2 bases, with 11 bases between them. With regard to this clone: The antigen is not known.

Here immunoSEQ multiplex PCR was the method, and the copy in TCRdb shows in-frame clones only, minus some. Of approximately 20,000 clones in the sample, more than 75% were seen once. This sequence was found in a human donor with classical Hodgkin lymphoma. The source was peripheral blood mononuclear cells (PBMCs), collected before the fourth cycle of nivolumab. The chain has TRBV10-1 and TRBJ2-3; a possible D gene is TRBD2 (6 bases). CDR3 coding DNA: TGCGCCAGCAGTGAGGGAGGGAGAATCACAGATACGCAGTATTTT. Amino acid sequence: CASSEGGRITDTQYF.